The T cell receptor (beta chain) under discussion was sequenced for a study of CD8+ T cells in alopecia areata. This clone appeared a few times. The sample holds other DNA sequences that translate to the same CDR3. Peripheral blood, together with lesional scalp punch biopsies, was collected from alopecia areata patients. Trimming cost V 4 bases and J 3 bases, with 4 bases left between them. The germline V gene encodes CDR1 SGHRS and CDR2 YFSETQ. The CDR3 runs to 11 residues. RNA was extracted and reverse transcribed into cDNA as the sequencing template. Data came from immunoSEQ multiplex PCR; TCRdb stores just in-frame clones and leaves some out. The sample has 140,000 to 150,000 clones; around 47% are singletons.

The TCR sequence derives from a human donor with alopecia areata. The sample taken for sequencing was CD4+ T cells sorted from blood. The chain uses TRBV5-1 and TRBJ2-5; D is uncertain. The CDR3 DNA sequence: TGCGCCAGCAGCCACAAAGAGACCCAGTACTTC. It is translated as CASSHKETQYF. The full variable domain, completed using reference TRBV5-1 and TRBJ2-5, is KAGVTQTPRYLIKTRGQQVTLSCSPISGHRSVSWYQQTPGQGLQFLFEYFSETQRNKGNFPGRFSGRQFSNSRSEMNVSTLELGDSALYLCASSHKETQYFGPGTRLLVL.